This T cell receptor (beta chain) was recorded in a study of brain metastases from non-small cell lung cancer. Details on this clone: At one of its ends the junction is not consistent with the germline gene, which may arise from a read error.

The table came from immunoSEQ multiplex PCR; TCRdb's copy has only in-frame clones and leaves some out. Here the sample spans 900 to 1,000 clones, 94% being singletons. The CDR3 runs 16 residues. Germline V gene sequence: CDR1 SEHNR, CDR2 FQNEAQ (reference sequence). This sequence joins TRBV7-9 and TRBJ2-7; TRBD2 matches at 11 bases. The specimen sequenced was tumor-adjacent normal tissue. This TCR was sampled from a donor at least 40 years old with non-small cell lung cancer. The DNA of the CDR3 is TGTGCCAACAGCCGGACCGGGACTAGCGGTTCCTACGAGCAGTACTTC. Residues: CANSRTGTSGSYEQYF.